This TCR beta chain stems from a study of blood T cells in healthy people across ages (dated by TCRdb to between 2015 and 2017). As for the study more broadly: In model experiments, roughly one uniquely barcoded TCR beta cDNA molecule per two T cells was captured by template switching. Age-related changes in TCR beta repertoire diversity were measured in the study by deep sequencing normalized with unique cDNA molecular identifiers. The donors were divided into four age groups: young (average around 15 years), middle-aged (around 41), aged (about 62) and long-lived (about 84). Donors of different ages were randomly distributed across sequencing lanes to avoid experimental bias. For two donors (one aged 18 to 30 and one aged 80 or older), the study analyzed two additional independent replicas of 1 million unique cDNA reads from the same blood draw.

On this clonotype itself: What this receptor recognizes is not known. There are no base qualities to consult, and no much larger clone falls within one base.

General conclusions and limits of the study: Observed TCR beta diversity per million T cells fell roughly linearly with age, and a significant reduction was already apparent by age around 40. A strong correlation was found between observed TCR beta diversity and the percentage of naive T cells measured by flow cytometry. Because donor CMV infection status was unknown, age-related changes in expanded clonotypes were potentially confounded. Total diversity estimates from one million sequenced T cells were considered lower bounds and underestimates. Compared with the aged group, more naive CD4+ T cells, fewer expanded clones and increased TCR diversity were shown by the long-lived group, suggesting age selection. Bulk unsorted PBMC profiling prevented conclusive comparison of naive and antigen-experienced compartments.

The donors were roughly 39 Caucasian individuals from Russia, aged roughly 6 to 100 years, who were systemically healthy. Each donor gave ten milliliters of peripheral blood, drawn into EDTA-treated Vacutainer tubes. Ficoll-Paque density-gradient centrifugation was used to isolate PBMCs, with at least 7 million per sample. Total RNA was extracted from PBMCs with Trizol reagent, with at least 6 micrograms obtained per sample. The percentages of naive CD45RAhigh/CD27high T cells were determined by flow cytometry on a PBMC aliquot from every donor. The library was generated by 5' RACE. These reads were obtained on an Illumina HiSeq 2500. A second PCR of about 6 to 11 cycles was performed with a sample-barcoded 5' primer and a J-beta primer mix. Each TCR beta cDNA molecule received a unique molecular identifier from a template-switch 5' adaptor carrying 12 random nucleotides. Each sample yielded at least 2.5 million CDR3-containing paired-end reads. The Mint cDNA synthesis kit, primed by a TRBC-specific oligonucleotide, was used to synthesize first-strand cDNA from all RNA. All cDNA was treated with uracil-DNA glycosylase and then went through a first 18-cycle PCR with the universal primers M1SS and BC2_uni_R. The authors' pipeline ran thus. Each sample was normalized by randomly selecting 1 million high-quality reads, each carrying a distinct molecular identifier. Instead of being binned into consensus sequences, reads that shared molecular identifiers were thrown out. CDR3 identification, clonotype clustering and error correction used MiTCR with a Q25 quality threshold and the strictest error-elimination algorithm. A nonparametric unseen species model with Euler transformation was used to estimate lower-bound total TCR beta diversity. The public reads were reprocessed in TCRdb via fastp at Q25 and MiXCR, keeping in-frame beta chains. Each entry is one CDR3 protein sequence, shown with its most common DNA and genes. The V and J calls shown here were made by TCRdb, not taken from the authors' results. For this sample the table gives 550,000 to 750,000 distinct CDR3 sequences, of which around 20% were detected only once. The ten largest clones take up more than 3% of the sample.

The junction carries 8 bases between V and J, which are trimmed by 3 bases and 3 bases respectively. From its cysteine to its phenylalanine, the CDR3 spans 12 amino acids. This entry keeps only the CDR3 DNA: 36 bases, framed from base 1. From the germline V gene (reference sequence), CDR1 is DFQATT and CDR2 is SNEGSKA. The chain links TRBV20-1 with TRBJ2-5; no D gene call is confident. This TCR was sampled from a man aged 65 to 79 in good health. The specimen was blood. The CDR3 region: CSARSLEETQYF. The DNA sequence is TGCAGTGCTAGGTCTTTAGAAGAGACCCAGTACTTC.